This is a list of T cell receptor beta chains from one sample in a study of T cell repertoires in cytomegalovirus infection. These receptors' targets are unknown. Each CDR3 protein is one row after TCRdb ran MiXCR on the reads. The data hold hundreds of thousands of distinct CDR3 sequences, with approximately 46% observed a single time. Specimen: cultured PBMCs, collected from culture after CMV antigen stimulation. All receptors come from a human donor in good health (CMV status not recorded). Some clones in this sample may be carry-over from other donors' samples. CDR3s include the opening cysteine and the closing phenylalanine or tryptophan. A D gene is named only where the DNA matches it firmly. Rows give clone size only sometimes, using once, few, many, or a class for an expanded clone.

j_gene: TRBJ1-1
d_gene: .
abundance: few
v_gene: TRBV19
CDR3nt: TGTGCCAGTAGTCTTGGACGTAGGAACACTGAAGCTTTCTTT
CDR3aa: CASSLGRRNTEAFF

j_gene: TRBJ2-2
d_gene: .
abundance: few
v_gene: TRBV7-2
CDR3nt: TGTGCCAGCAGCTTTTCCTCAGGTAGCACCGGGGAGCTGTTTTTT
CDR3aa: CASSFSSGSTGELFF

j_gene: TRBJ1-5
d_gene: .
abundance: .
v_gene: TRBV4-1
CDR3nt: TGCGCCAGCAGCCACGTCAGGGATCAGCCCCAGCATTTT
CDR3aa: CASSHVRDQPQHF

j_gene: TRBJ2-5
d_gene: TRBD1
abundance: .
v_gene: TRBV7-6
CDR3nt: TGTGCCAGCAGCCTACAGGGGGCTTACGGGACCCAGTACTTC
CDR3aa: CASSLQGAYGTQYF

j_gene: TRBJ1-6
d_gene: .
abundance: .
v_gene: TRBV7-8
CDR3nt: TGTGCCAGCAGCTTAGGAGCAGGGCTGGGAAATTCACCCCTCCACTTT
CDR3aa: CASSLGAGLGNSPLHF

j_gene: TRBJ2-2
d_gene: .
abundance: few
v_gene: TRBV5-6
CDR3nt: TGTGCCAGCAGCTCACTTTTCATACGGTCGGGCACCGGGGAGCTGTTTTTT
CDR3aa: CASSSLFIRSGTGELFF

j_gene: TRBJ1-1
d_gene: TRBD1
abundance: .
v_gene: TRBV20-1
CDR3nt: TGCAGTGTCGGGACAGGGAAGGCCTACACTGAAGCTTTCTTT
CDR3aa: CSVGTGKAYTEAFF

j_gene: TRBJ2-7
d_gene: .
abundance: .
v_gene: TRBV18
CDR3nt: TGTGCCAGCTCAAGGACAGCAACCCCCGGCGAGCAGTACTTC
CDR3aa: CASSRTATPGEQYF

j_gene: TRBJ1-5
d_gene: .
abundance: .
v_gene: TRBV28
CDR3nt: TGTGCCAGCAGCCCCAGAGGCAGACGACCGCCCCAGCATTTT
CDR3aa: CASSPRGRRPPQHF

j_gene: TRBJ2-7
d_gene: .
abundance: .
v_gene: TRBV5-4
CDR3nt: TGTGCCAGCAGCTTGGGTGGAGGGGGGGCCTACGAGCAGTACTTC
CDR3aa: CASSLGGGGAYEQYF

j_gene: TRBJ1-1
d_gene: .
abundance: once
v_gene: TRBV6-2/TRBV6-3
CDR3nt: TGTGCCAGCAGTTACGCCGAGAACACTGAAGCTTTCTTT
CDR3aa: CASSYAENTEAFF

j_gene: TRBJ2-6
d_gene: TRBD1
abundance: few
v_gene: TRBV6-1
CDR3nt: TGTGCCAGCACCCGGGACAGTTACTCTGGGGCCAACGTCCTGACTTTC
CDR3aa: CASTRDSYSGANVLTF

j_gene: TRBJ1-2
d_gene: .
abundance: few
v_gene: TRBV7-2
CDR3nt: TGTGCCAGCAGCTCTCAGCCGGGGGACGTGGTTGGCTACACCTTC
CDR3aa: CASSSQPGDVVGYTF

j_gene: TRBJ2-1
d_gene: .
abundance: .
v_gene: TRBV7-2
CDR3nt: TGTGCCAGCAGCCGTTATACGGGGACCGACTTCAATGAGCAGTTCTTC
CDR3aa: CASSRYTGTDFNEQFF

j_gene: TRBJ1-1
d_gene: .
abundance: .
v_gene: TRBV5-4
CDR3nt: TGTGCCAGCAGCTTCACAGGGATGGCGACTGAAGCTTTCTTT
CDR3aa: CASSFTGMATEAFF

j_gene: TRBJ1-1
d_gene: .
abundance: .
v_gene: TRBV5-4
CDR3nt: TGTGCCACCCGATGGGCAGGGGTGACTGAAGCTTTCTTT
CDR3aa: CATRWAGVTEAFF

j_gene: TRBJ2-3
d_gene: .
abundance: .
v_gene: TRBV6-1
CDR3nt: TGTGCCAGCCATTCACGGGGGGCCGGAGATACGCAGTATTTT
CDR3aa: CASHSRGAGDTQYF

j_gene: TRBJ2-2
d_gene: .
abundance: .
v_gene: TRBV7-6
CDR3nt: TGTGCCAGCAGCTCCCGATTTACCGGGGAGCTGTTTTTT
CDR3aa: CASSSRFTGELFF

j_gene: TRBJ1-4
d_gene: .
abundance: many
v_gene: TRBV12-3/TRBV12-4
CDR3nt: TGTGCCAGCAGTTTGGTACAGGGCAATGAAAAACTGTTTTTT
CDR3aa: CASSLVQGNEKLFF

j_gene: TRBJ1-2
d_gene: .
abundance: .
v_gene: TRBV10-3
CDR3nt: TGTGCCATCAGTGAGCCTAGAGGCTACACCTTC
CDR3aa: CAISEPRGYTF

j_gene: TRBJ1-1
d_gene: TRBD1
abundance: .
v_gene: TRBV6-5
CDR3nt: TGTGCCAGCAATATCAGGGGACAGATGAACACTGAAGCTTTCTTT
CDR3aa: CASNIRGQMNTEAFF

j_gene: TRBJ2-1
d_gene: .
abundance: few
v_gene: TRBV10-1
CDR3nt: TGCGCCAGCAAGATGGGGCAGAACAATGAGCAGTTCTTC
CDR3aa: CASKMGQNNEQFF

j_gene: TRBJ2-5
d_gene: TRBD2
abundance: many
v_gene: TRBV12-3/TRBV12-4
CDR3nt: TGTGCCAGCAGTTTAGGAGCGGGAGGTGCGACCCAGTACTTC
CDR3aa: CASSLGAGGATQYF

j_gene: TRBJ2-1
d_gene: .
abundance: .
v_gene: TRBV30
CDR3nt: TGTGCCTGGAGCCGGGACTCGGCGGGGAATGAGCAGTTCTTC
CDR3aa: CAWSRDSAGNEQFF

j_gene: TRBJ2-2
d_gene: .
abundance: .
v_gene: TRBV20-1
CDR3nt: TGCAGTGCTTGGGACACCAACACCGGGGAGCTGTTTTTT
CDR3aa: CSAWDTNTGELFF

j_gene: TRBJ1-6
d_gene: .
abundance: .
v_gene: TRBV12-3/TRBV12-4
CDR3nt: TGTGCCAGCAGACTCAGGGGCTCCTATAATTCACCCCTCCACTTT
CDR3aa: CASRLRGSYNSPLHF

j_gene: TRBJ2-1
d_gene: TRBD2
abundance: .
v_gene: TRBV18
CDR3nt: TGTGCCAGCTCATCACTAGCGGGAGAGGGCCTTGGCAATGAGCAGTTCTTC
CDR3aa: CASSSLAGEGLGNEQFF

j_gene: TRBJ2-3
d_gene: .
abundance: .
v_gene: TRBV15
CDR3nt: TGTGCCACCAGCAGAGATGGCAGGGAATTAGATACGCAGTATTTT
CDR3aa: CATSRDGRELDTQYF

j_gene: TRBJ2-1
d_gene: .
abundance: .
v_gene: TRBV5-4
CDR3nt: TGTGCCAGCAGCCAACGGACGCCTACTTACAATGAGCAGTTCTTC
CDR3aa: CASSQRTPTYNEQFF

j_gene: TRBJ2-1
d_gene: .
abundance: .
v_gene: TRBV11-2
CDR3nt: TGTGCCAGCAGCTTAAAGCGACAAGGCAGCTCCTACAATGAGCAGTTCTTC
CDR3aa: CASSLKRQGSSYNEQFF

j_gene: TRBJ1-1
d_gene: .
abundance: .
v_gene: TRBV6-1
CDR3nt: TGTGCCAGCAGAGGGGCCTCGCGGACTGAAGCTTTCTTT
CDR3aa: CASRGASRTEAFF

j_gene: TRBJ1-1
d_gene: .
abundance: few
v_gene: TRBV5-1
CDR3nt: TGCGCCAGCAGGAGGAATAGGCAGGAGACTGAAGCTTTCTTT
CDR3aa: CASRRNRQETEAFF

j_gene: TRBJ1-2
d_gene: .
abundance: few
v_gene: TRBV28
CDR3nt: TGTGCCAGCAGTTTTCGACCTTATGGCTACACCTTC
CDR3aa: CASSFRPYGYTF

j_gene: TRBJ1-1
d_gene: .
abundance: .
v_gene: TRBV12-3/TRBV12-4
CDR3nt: TGTGCCACCGCCTATCGAGTTAAGGACACTGAAGCTTTCTTT
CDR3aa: CATAYRVKDTEAFF

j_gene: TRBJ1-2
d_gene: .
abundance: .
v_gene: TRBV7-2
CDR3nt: TGTGCCAGCAGCTTAGGGGCAGGGCTTGGCTACACCTTC
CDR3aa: CASSLGAGLGYTF

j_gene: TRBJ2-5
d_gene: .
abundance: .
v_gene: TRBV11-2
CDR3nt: TGTGCCAGCAGCTTAGGAGTGGCGGCCATATTCCCGTACTTC
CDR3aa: CASSLGVAAIFPYF

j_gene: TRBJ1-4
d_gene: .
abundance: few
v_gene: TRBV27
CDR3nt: TGTGCCAGCGCGCTCGACGCGGGGACTAATGAAAAACTGTTTTTT
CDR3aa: CASALDAGTNEKLFF

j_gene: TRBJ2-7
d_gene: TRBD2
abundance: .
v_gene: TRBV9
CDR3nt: TGTGCCAGCAGCGTTATGGGAGGGCCCTCCTACGAGCAGTACTTC
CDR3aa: CASSVMGGPSYEQYF

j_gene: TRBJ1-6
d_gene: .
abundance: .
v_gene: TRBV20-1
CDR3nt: TGCAGTGCTATCTGGGCCGGCTCCTATAATTCACCCCTCCACTTT
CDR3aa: CSAIWAGSYNSPLHF

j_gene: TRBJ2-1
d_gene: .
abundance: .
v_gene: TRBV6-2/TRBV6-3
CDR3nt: TGTGCCAGCAGTTACCGGGGGCCCTACAATGAGCAGTTCTTC
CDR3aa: CASSYRGPYNEQFF

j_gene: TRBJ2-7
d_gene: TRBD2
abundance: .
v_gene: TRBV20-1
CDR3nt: TGCAGTGCTGAAGACCCGGGACTAGCGGGGCACGAGCAGTACTTC
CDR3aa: CSAEDPGLAGHEQYF

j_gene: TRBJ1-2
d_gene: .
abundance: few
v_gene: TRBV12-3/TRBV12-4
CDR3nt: TGTGCCAGCAGTTTCGGACGTTACTATGGCTACACCTTC
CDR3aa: CASSFGRYYGYTF

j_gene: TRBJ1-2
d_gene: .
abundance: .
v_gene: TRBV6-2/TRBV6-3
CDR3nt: TGTGCCAGCAGTCAGGGGATGGGCTACACCTTC
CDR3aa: CASSQGMGYTF

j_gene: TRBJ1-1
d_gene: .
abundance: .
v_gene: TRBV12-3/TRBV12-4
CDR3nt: TGTGCCAGCAGTAGGCACAGCTTAAACACTGAAGCTTTCTTT
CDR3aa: CASSRHSLNTEAFF

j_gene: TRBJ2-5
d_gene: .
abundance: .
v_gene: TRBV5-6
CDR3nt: TGTGCCAGCAGCTTTACGGAAGAGACCCAGTACTTC
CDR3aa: CASSFTEETQYF

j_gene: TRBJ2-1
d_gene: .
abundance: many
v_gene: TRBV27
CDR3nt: TGTGCCAGCAGTGGCTCCTACAATGAGCAGTTCTTC
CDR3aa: CASSGSYNEQFF

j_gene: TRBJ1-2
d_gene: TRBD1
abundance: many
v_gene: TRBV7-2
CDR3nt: TGTGCCAGCAGCTCAAACCCTCCCCTCGGACAGGGAAACTATGGCTACACCTTC
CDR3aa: CASSSNPPLGQGNYGYTF

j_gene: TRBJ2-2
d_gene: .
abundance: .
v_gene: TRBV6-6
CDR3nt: TGTGCCAGCAGTTACACCCGGGACCTCAACACCGGGGAGCTGTTTTTT
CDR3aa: CASSYTRDLNTGELFF